This paragraph reports one T cell receptor beta chain. TCRdb passed the RT-PCR reads through MiXCR, listing each CDR3 protein once. The data contain 1,500 or so distinct CDR3 sequences, 30% to 40% of them seen just once; the ten biggest clones take up roughly 9.9%. The length of the CDR3 is 13 residues. Trimming stripped 11 bases from V and 2 bases from J, with 12 bases between. The receptor was derived from a female donor with primary Sjogren's syndrome. This sequence joins TRBV12-3 or TRBV12-4 and TRBJ2-2; the D gene is possibly TRBD1 (6 bases). The sequenced sample was memory CD4+ T cells from salivary gland. The CDR3 spells CALAGANTGELFF. The CDR3 bases are TGTGCCCTAGCAGGGGCCAACACCGGGGAGCTGTTTTTT.